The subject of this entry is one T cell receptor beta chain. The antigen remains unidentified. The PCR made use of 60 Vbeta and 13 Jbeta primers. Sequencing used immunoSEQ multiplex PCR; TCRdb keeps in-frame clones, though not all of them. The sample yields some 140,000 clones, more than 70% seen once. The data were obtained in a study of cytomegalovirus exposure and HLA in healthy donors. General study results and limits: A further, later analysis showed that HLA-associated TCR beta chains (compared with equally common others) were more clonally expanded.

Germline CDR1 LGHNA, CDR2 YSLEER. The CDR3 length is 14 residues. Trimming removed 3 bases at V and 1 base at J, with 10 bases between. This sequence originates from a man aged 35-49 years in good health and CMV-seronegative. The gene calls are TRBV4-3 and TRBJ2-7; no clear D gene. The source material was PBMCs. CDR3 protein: CASSQQTGSYEQYF. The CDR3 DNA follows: TGCGCCAGCAGCCAGCAAACTGGTTCCTACGAGCAGTACTTC.